A selection of T cell receptor beta chains follows, all from one sample in a study of T cell changes during pregnancy in multiple sclerosis. Using immunoSEQ multiplex PCR, the repertoire was profiled, and TCRdb retains in-frame clones only, with some absent. This table has tens of thousands of clones, around 91% appearing once. The sample was CD4+ T cells from peripheral blood mononuclear cells, taken in the second trimester of pregnancy. The receptors were sampled from a female donor in good health, enrolled as a control in a pregnancy study. Both conserved end residues are part of each CDR3. The D gene is left open where the match is weak. Clone size, where shown, is once, few, many, or a class for clones that have expanded.

V	size	D	J	DNA	CDR3
TRBV18	NA	NA	TRBJ1-2	TGTGCCAGCTCACCGGCCGGCTCCCGGGATGTCGGCACCTTC	CASSPAGSRDVGTF
TRBV4-1	NA	TRBD1	TRBJ1-1	TGCGCCAGCAGCCCCTGGACAGGGCGGGCTAGGGTGACTGAAGCTTTCTTT	CASSPWTGRARVTEAFF
TRBV29-1	NA	TRBD1	TRBJ2-7	TGCAGCGCCAGCTCAAACAGGGGCTCCTACGAGCAGTACTTC	CSASSNRGSYEQYF
TRBV11-3	once	TRBD2	TRBJ2-3	TGTGCCAGCAGCCACACTAGCGGGGGCAGGGATACGCAGTATTTT	CASSHTSGGRDTQYF
TRBV4-3	NA	TRBD2	TRBJ2-7	TGCGCCAGCAGCCTCGTCTCTAGCGGTGAGCAGTACTTC	CASSLVSSGEQYF
TRBV19	NA	NA	TRBJ2-2	TGTGCCAGTCATAACACCGGGGAGCTGTTTTTT	CASHNTGELFF
TRBV19	NA	NA	TRBJ2-7	TGTGCCAGTAGTCTCCAGGGCCGAAGCTCCTACGAGCAGTACTTC	CASSLQGRSSYEQYF
TRBV7-2	NA	NA	TRBJ1-4	TGTGCCAGCAGCCCTAACAGAATATCCAATGAAAAACTGTTTTTT	CASSPNRISNEKLFF
TRBV6-4	NA	NA	TRBJ2-2	TGTGCCAGCAGTGCTAACAGGGACACCGGGGAGCTGTTTTTT	CASSANRDTGELFF
TRBV4-3	NA	NA	TRBJ1-1	TGCGCCAGCAGCTCAAGCCAGGGGCTTGAAGCTTTCTTT	CASSSSQGLEAFF
TRBV27	NA	NA	TRBJ2-3	TGTGCCAGCAGCCCAGGGGTAGGCAGAGCACCTAGCACAGATACGCAGTATTTT	CASSPGVGRAPSTDTQYF
TRBV6-5	once	TRBD1	TRBJ2-7	TGTGCCAGCAAAGACAGGGTACCACCCTACGAGCAGTACTTC	CASKDRVPPYEQYF
TRBV11-1	NA	TRBD2	TRBJ2-3	TGTGCCAGCAGCTTTAGCGGGGGGGCAAGAGATACGCAGTATTTT	CASSFSGGARDTQYF
TRBV5-6	once	TRBD1	TRBJ2-7	TGTGCCAGCAGCCGACCCGGACAGGGGGCCTACGAGCAGTACTTC	CASSRPGQGAYEQYF
TRBV7-2	NA	NA	TRBJ1-3	TGTGCCAGCAGCTTTCAAGAGAGAAACACCATATATTTT	CASSFQERNTIYF
TRBV11-2	NA	NA	TRBJ1-3	TGTGCCAGCAGCCTCCTGGACGGAGGCTCTGGAAACACCATATATTTT	CASSLLDGGSGNTIYF
TRBV19	NA	NA	TRBJ1-2	TGTGCCAGTAGTATAAGCGGTGGGGGCTACACCTTC	CASSISGGGYTF
TRBV27	NA	TRBD2	TRBJ2-1	TGTGCCAGCAGTCCCCGTGGAAGCGGGGTCTCCTACAATGAGCAGTTCTTC	CASSPRGSGVSYNEQFF
TRBV19	NA	NA	TRBJ2-6	TGTGCCAGTAGTATCTTCCAACACTCTGGGGCCAACGTCCTGACTTTC	CASSIFQHSGANVLTF
TRBV7-2	NA	NA	TRBJ2-7	TGTGCCAGCAGCCCATTTGCCTACGAGCAGTACTTC	CASSPFAYEQYF
TRBV7-2	NA	TRBD2	TRBJ2-1	TGTGCCAGCAGCTTAGAGGGGACTAGCGGGGGGGAGTTCTTC	CASSLEGTSGGEFF
TRBV7-6	NA	TRBD1	TRBJ2-4	TGTGCCAGCAGCTTATATGTCCCGACAGGGGGCGGAAACATTCAGTACTTC	CASSLYVPTGGGNIQYF
TRBV14	NA	NA	TRBJ1-1	TGTGCCAGCAGCCAAGGTTACAGGGAAAGGAAATTTGAAGCTTTCTTT	CASSQGYRERKFEAFF
TRBV4-3	few	NA	TRBJ2-1	TGCGCCAGCAGCCCGCGACTAGGGATCTACAATGAGCAGTTCTTC	CASSPRLGIYNEQFF
TRBV5-5	NA	NA	TRBJ2-3	TGTGCCAGCAGCCGGGGGGCAGTGGGCACAGATACGCAGTATTTT	CASSRGAVGTDTQYF
TRBV19	NA	NA	TRBJ1-2	TGTGCCAGTAGTATTGGCAGAAACTATGGCTACACCTTC	CASSIGRNYGYTF
TRBV14	NA	NA	TRBJ2-2	TGTGGAACTTTCGGGGAGCTGTTTTTT	CGTFGELFF
TRBV9	few	TRBD1	TRBJ2-7	TGTGCCAGCAGCCCACAACCGGGACAGTCCTACGAGCAGTACTTC	CASSPQPGQSYEQYF
TRBV11-2	NA	NA	TRBJ1-1	TGTGCCAGCAGCTCGAAGTGGTCCATAGGGGCAGATGAAGCTTTCTTT	CASSSKWSIGADEAFF
TRBV11-2	NA	TRBD1	TRBJ1-3	TGTGCCAGCAGCTCATACCTGGACAGGACCTCTGGAAACACCATATATTTT	CASSSYLDRTSGNTIYF
TRBV5-6	once	TRBD1	TRBJ1-6	TGTGCCAGCAGCTTAACTACAGGGGATAATTCACCCCTCCACTTT	CASSLTTGDNSPLHF
TRBV9	NA	NA	TRBJ1-2	TGTGCCAGCAGCGTAGCTAATAACGAGGGTGGAGATGGCTACACCTTC	CASSVANNEGGDGYTF
TRBV27	NA	TRBD1	TRBJ2-7	TGTGCCAGTCAGGACAGGACGGGGGAGCAGTACTTC	CASQDRTGEQYF
TRBV5-4	NA	NA	TRBJ1-6	TGTGCCAGCAGCCAAGTGTTTCCCGGAGGGAATTCACCCCTCCACTTT	CASSQVFPGGNSPLHF
TRBV5-6	few	TRBD2	TRBJ2-3	TGTGCCAGCAGCTTGCCTGGACTAGTTACAGATACGCAGTATTTT	CASSLPGLVTDTQYF
TRBV9	NA	NA	TRBJ2-3	TGTGCCAGCAGCGCCCATAGCGATACGCAGTATTTT	CASSAHSDTQYF
TRBV7-3	NA	TRBD2	TRBJ2-5	TGTGCCAGCAGCGAACTAGCGGGGGGGCTCAAGACCCAGTACTTC	CASSELAGGLKTQYF
TRBV11-1	once	NA	TRBJ2-7	TGTGCCAGCAGCCCCCAGGACAGTTACGAGCAGTACTTC	CASSPQDSYEQYF
TRBV7-8	NA	NA	TRBJ1-2	TGTGCCAGCAGCTTAGAGCGGGGAGCTAACTATGGCTACACCTTC	CASSLERGANYGYTF
TRBV9	NA	NA	TRBJ1-2	TGTGCCAGCAGCGTAGACGAGGGGGACTATGGCTACACCTTC	CASSVDEGDYGYTF
TRBV18	NA	NA	TRBJ1-3	TGTGCCAGCTCACCAGGGTCGGCAGGTTCCTCTGGAAACACCATATATTTT	CASSPGSAGSSGNTIYF
TRBV7-9	NA	TRBD1	TRBJ1-2	TGTGCCAGCAGCCAGGGACAGGCCCCTAACTATGGCTACACCTTC	CASSQGQAPNYGYTF
TRBV7-9	NA	NA	TRBJ1-1	TGTGCCAGCAGCGCATCCTCAGGGGTCGTCGCTTTCTTT	CASSASSGVVAFF
TRBV5-4	few	TRBD1	TRBJ2-2	TGTGCCAGCAGCCCCCGACAGGGACCGAACACCGGGGAGCTGTTTTTT	CASSPRQGPNTGELFF
TRBV2	NA	NA	TRBJ2-2	TGTGCCAGCAGTCGCCGGGGGAACACCGGGGAGCTGTTTTTT	CASSRRGNTGELFF
TRBV4-3	NA	TRBD1	TRBJ2-5	TGCGCCAGCAGCCACGACAGGGCTGAGACCCAGTACTTC	CASSHDRAETQYF
TRBV7-2	NA	NA	TRBJ1-5	TGTGCCAGCAGATTCATGGGGGGAGATCAGCCCCAGCATTTT	CASRFMGGDQPQHF
TRBV6-1	NA	TRBD1	TRBJ1-1	TGTGCCAGCAGTGAGGGACAGGGAACGAAAGCTTTCTTT	CASSEGQGTKAFF
TRBV7-2	NA	TRBD2	TRBJ2-7	TGTGCCAGCAGCCCACGACTAGCGGGGTCCCACGAGCAGTACTTC	CASSPRLAGSHEQYF
TRBV7-6	NA	TRBD1	TRBJ2-3	TGTGCCAGCAGCTTACAGGGGGCGATTAGCACAGATACGCAGTATTTT	CASSLQGAISTDTQYF
TRBV14	few	NA	TRBJ1-6	TGTGCCAGCAGCCAAGAGGCCAGGAATTCACCCCTCCACTTT	CASSQEARNSPLHF
TRBV6-5	NA	TRBD1	TRBJ1-1	TGTGCCAGCAGTTACGGACAGGTGAACACTGAAGCTTTCTTT	CASSYGQVNTEAFF
TRBV11-3	NA	TRBD1	TRBJ2-2	TGTGCCAGCAGCCTAGAGGGGGCCGCGAACACCGGGGAGCTGTTTTTT	CASSLEGAANTGELFF